One T cell receptor beta chain is described in this entry. Its target antigen remains unknown. The conserved phenylalanine or tryptophan is not found at the CDR3 terminus, so this likely reflects a read error. The data derive from a study of regulatory T cells in long-lasting Graves disease (dated by TCRdb to the early 2020s). Study-wide context: Patients with newly diagnosed Graves' disease had been on antithyroid drugs for under 3 months. TCR sequencing covered some 13 persistent and 20 or so newly diagnosed Graves' disease patients, some 33 samples in total. Persistent Graves' disease patients were compared with newly diagnosed Graves' disease patients by peripheral blood TCR sequencing and RNA sequencing. The study took place in China and was registered as a clinical trial. What the research found in general, with its limitations: Persistent disease showed preferential use of TRBV28, TRBJ1-2 and TRBJ2-5, whereas newly diagnosed disease favored TRBV20-1 and TRBJ2-1. Peripheral blood alone was examined, since thyroid tissue, which constituted the primary lesion, could not be accessed. The small sample size was acknowledged by the authors as a limitation that may reduce accuracy. Sequencing and analysis were limited to the TCR beta chain. Lower TCR Shannon entropy and fewer highly expanded clones were observed in persistent Graves' disease patients than in newly diagnosed patients, which suggested clonal expansion. A larger number of public clonotypes was shared among persistent patients (over 2,500) than among newly diagnosed patients (more than 850).

Relative to germline, V is 6 bases shorter and J is 0 bases shorter, with 18 bases between their ends. In the germline V gene, CDR1 corresponds to SQVTM and CDR2 to ANQGSEA. The CDR3 has 15 residues if both end residues are counted. Here the CDR3 DNA is all that survives: 45 bases in frame from base 1. The protocol used for the library was multiplex PCR. Sequencing relied on an Illumina HiSeq 4000. TCR beta libraries were built with iRepertoire HTBI primers and Arm-PCR amplification of CDR3 regions. Before sequencing, the PCR products went through gel purification. The authors' pipeline ran thus. Gene usage analysis of CDR3 amino acid clonotypes relied on the roughly 60 TRBV and 14 TRBJ segments identified across samples. COPE and FqMerger were used to merge the filtered high-quality paired reads into contigs. BLAST was used to align contigs to IMGT TRBV, TRBD and TRBJ reference genes, with CDR3 defined following IMGT. Any clonotype with a frequency above 0.1% was classified as a highly expanded clone. Repertoire diversity was measured by Shannon entropy, and V-J evenness by the Gini coefficient. A clonotype found in more than one individual was treated as public. TCRdb reprocessed the public reads (quality trimming at Q25 with fastp, clone calling with MiXCR) and kept in-frame beta chains. Merged by CDR3 protein, the rows form single entries marked with the most common genes and DNA. The V and J calls were determined by TCRdb, not by the authors. This sample is represented by hundreds of thousands of distinct CDR3 sequences; around 15% of them were singletons. The top ten clones comprise more than 10% of the sample.

The time point label here, explained by the study, means: newly diagnosed GD, antithyroid drugs for less than 3 months. For both TCR sequencing and RNA sequencing, RNA was extracted from PBMCs in TRIzol. The diagnosis of Graves' disease followed American Thyroid Association guidelines. Recruitment of patients was carried out at an endocrinology department in Xi'an, China. From each patient, around 8.3 milliliters of peripheral blood was collected into an EDTA anticoagulant tube. Ficoll Paque Plus density gradient separation was used to isolate PBMCs, and no additional T cell sorting was done. An Agilent 2100 Bioanalyzer and agarose gel were used to check RNA quality, and a NanoDrop 2000 was used to measure RNA concentration. In addition, the sample was reused for a study of T cells in Graves' hyperthyroidism and ophthalmopathy. Per that second paper: Stable Graves' hyperthyroidism was defined as the absence of progression to ophthalmopathy over 18 months of follow-up. The hyperthyroidism patients were between 18 and 65 years old and newly diagnosed, with a disease duration of less than 2 months. The study excluded patients with uncontrolled infections, other autoimmune diseases, pregnancy or lactation. Diagnoses were established on the basis of clinical symptoms, serum thyroxine and TRAb, thyroid ultrasound, and orbital computed tomography. The first round of RT-PCR for the TCR CDR3 was performed with the HTBI primer set and the Qiagen OneStep RT-PCR kit. Most expanded thyroid clonotypes (frequency above 0.001) were also detected in blood, suggesting blood repertoires may reflect thyroid immune responses. A model built on a 13 V-J signature distinguished ophthalmopathy from stable hyperthyroidism, reaching 85% to 90% sensitivity and under 84% specificity in cross-validation and 80%/75% in testing. In validation, progression to ophthalmopathy was predicted by the model with 70.59% sensitivity and 72% to 80% specificity, a median of around 5.9 months before onset. TCR V-J signatures able to tell the groups apart were searched for in a discovery cohort of 95 or so patients, of whom more than 40 had Graves' ophthalmopathy and about 60 had stable Graves' hyperthyroidism. Prospective prediction of ophthalmopathy was tested in an independent validation cohort of some 19 hyperthyroidism patients and 15 to 17 patients who later progressed to ophthalmopathy. For training and testing, the 80 to 100 patients in the discovery cohort were randomly divided in a 7:3 ratio. In addition, the study compared T-cell repertoires in thyroid tissue and in blood from roughly six Graves' hyperthyroidism patients. After sampling, hyperthyroidism patients received methimazole starting at 30 mg daily, and ophthalmopathy patients received high-dose intravenous methylprednisolone. Libraries were constructed in a second round of multiplex PCR, after which size selection and purification were performed. Paired-end sequencing of the libraries was performed with 100 bp reads on an Illumina HiSeq2000. SOAPnuke was used to process the raw data, with reads discarded if the reads contained adapters or uncalled bases, had a mean Phred below 15, or lacked an exact constant-primer or identifier match. High-quality paired reads were merged with COPE v1.2.5, and unique nucleotide sequences were defined as clonotypes. MiTCR v1.1 was used to align clonotypes to the IMGT TRBV, TRBD and TRBJ reference segments. The analysis was restricted to V-J combinations with a frequency above 0.0001, which together covered 98% to 99.2% of the repertoires. A TCS score was defined as the ratio between F50 (clonal expansion) and ExV (chaos), using BLOSUM62-based TCRdist between CDR3 peptides within each V-J. Welch's t-statistics and random forest reduced 500 to 550 V-J features to 13, which were used in a naive Bayes classifier (R e1071). Sample size was not statistically predetermined, and investigators were not blinded to group allocation. The paper describes TCR Vbeta CDR3 sequencing of 140 or so peripheral blood samples, made up of approximately 40 ophthalmopathy patients, 70 to 80 hyperthyroidism patients and 17 progressor patients.

The chain was built from TRBV29-1 and TRBJ2-7; a weak D assignment points to TRBD2 (7 bases agree). This receptor was taken from a man between 18 and 29 years old with Graves disease. Donor details come from another sample of the same person, matched by shared clones. This specimen was peripheral blood mononuclear cells (PBMCs), taken at new diagnosis, from a patient treated with antithyroid drugs. The base sequence is TGCAGCGTCCGGGGGGACCAGGGGTTCTCCTACGAGCAGTACCTC. The resulting protein is CSVRGDQGFSYEQYL.